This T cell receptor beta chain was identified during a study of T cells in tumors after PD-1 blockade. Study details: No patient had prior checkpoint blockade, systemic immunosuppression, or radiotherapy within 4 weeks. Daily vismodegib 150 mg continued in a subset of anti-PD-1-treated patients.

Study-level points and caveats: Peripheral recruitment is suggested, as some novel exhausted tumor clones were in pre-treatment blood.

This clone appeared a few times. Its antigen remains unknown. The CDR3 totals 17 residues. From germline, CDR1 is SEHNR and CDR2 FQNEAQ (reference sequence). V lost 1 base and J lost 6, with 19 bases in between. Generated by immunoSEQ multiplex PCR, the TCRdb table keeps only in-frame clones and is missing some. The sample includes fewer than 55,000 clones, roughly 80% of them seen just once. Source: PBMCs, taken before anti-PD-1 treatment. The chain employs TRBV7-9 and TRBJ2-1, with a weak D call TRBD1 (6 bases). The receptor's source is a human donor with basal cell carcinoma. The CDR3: CASSLVRDTPPGNEQFF. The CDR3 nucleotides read TGTGCCAGCAGCTTAGTCCGGGACACTCCTCCGGGCAATGAGCAGTTCTTC.